This T cell receptor beta chain was observed in a study of OX40 agonist ivuxolimab in advanced cancers. Study conclusions and caveats: Within 6 weeks, CD4+ and CD8+ blood T cells expanded clonally at 0.1 to 3.0 mg/kg. Those patients achieving a partial response at 0.1-3.0 mg/kg showed among the lowest clonal expansion. There were also nonresponders showing low normalized T-cell clonal expansion.

TCRdb keeps only in-frame clones here, not all; method: immunoSEQ multiplex PCR. This table has 69,000 or so clones, about 85% appearing once. The germline CDR1 and CDR2 sequences are MNHEY and SVGAGI. There are 13 residues in the CDR3. Trimming shortened V by 5 bases and J by 4 bases, and 9 bases separated the two germline ends. With respect to this clone: Its cognate antigen is unknown.

Baseline, cycle 4 day 1, and cycle 7 day 1 were the blood sampling points. The rearrangement links TRBV6-5 to TRBJ2-4; D remains ambiguous. The sequencing used CD4+ or CD8+ T cells sorted from blood, collected in a trial of the OX40 agonist ivuxolimab. This clonotype originated in an adult with an advanced solid tumor such as melanoma, head and neck, liver or kidney cancer. CDR3 in amino acids: CASSPAQKNIQYF. CDR3 DNA sequence: TGTGCCAGCAGTCCAGCCCAGAAAAACATTCAGTACTTC.